Following are 2 T cell receptor beta chains from one sample sequenced in a study of shared clonotypes between healthy human individuals. Profiling relied on immunoSEQ multiplex PCR, and the TCRdb table lists in-frame clones only, not all of them. The sample yields about 2.3 million clones, 85% to 95% seen once. The sequenced sample consisted of naive CD4+ T cells from PBMCs. Stated subset: CD45RA+ positively selected. The receptor source for this set is a man between 18 and 29 years old in good health. Some clones in this sample may be carry-over from other donors' samples.

The CDR3 nucleotides read TGTGCCAGCAGTCCGCAACCTAAGGCCTACGAGCAGTACTTC. This gives the protein CASSPQPKAYEQYF. The V and J genes are TRBV27 and TRBJ2-7; D is uncertain. In germline, CDR1 is MNHEY, CDR2 SMNVEV (reference sequence). Trimming shortened V by 5 bases and J by 2 bases, and 13 bases separated the two germline ends. The CDR3 contains 14 residues.

V is TRBV28 and J is TRBJ2-1; D is tentatively TRBD1 or TRBD2 (5 bases each). The germline CDR1 and CDR2 sequences are MDHEN and SYDVKM. Trimming shortened V by 8 bases and J by 0 bases, and 11 bases separated the two germline ends. The CDR3 spans 14 residues. CDR3 sequence: CASYRGYSYNEQFF. The DNA of the CDR3 is TGTGCCAGCTACCGGGGCTACTCCTACAATGAGCAGTTCTTC.